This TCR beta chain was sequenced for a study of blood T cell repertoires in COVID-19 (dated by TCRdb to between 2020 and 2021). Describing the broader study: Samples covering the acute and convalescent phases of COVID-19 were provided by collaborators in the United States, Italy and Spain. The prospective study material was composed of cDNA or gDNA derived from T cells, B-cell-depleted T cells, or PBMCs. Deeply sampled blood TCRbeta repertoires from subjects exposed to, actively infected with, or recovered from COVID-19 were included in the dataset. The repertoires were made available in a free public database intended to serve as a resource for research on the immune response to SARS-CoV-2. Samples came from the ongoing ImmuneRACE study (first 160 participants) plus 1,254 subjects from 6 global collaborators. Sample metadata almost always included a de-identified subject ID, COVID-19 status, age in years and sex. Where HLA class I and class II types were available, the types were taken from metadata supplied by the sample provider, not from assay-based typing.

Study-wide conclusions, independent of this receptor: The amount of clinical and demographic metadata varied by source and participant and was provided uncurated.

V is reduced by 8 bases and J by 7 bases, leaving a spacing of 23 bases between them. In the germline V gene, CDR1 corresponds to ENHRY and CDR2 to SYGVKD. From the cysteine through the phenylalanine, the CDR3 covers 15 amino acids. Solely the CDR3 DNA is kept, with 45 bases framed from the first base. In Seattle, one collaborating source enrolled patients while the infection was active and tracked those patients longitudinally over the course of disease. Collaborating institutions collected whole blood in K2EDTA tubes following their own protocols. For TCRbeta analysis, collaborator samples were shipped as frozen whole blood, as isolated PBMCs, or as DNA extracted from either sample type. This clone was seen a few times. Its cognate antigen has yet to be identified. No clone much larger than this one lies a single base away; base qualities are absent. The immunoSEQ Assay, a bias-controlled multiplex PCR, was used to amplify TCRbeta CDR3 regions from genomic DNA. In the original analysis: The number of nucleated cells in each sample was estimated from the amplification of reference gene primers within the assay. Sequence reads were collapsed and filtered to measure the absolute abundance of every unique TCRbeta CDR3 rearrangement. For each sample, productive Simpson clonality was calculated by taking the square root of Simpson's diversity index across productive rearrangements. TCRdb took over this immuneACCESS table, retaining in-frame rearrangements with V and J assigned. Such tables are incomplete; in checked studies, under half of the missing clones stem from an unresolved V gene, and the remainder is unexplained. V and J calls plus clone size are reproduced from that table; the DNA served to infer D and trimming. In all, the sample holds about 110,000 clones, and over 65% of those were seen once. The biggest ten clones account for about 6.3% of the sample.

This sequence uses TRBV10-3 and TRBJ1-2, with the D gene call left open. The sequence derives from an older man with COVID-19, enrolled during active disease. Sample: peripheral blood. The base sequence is TGTGCCATCTCAGTGGGAGGGTTTTTTTGGAGTGGCTACACCTTC. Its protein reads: CAISVGGFFWSGYTF.